This T cell receptor (beta chain) was retrieved from a study of blood T cells in healthy people across ages (dated by TCRdb to about 2015). At the level of the whole study: In model experiments, roughly one uniquely barcoded TCR beta cDNA molecule per two T cells was captured by template switching. Using deep sequencing normalized with unique cDNA molecular identifiers, the study measured how TCR beta repertoire diversity changes with age. Four age groups were formed from the donors: young (average approximately 15 years), middle-aged (approximately 39), aged (roughly 59) and long-lived (less than 85). To avoid experimental bias, donors of different ages were distributed randomly across sequencing lanes. Two additional independent replicas of 1 million unique cDNA reads from the same blood draw were analyzed for two donors (one aged 18 to 30 and one aged 80 or older).

Receptor amplification or capture employed 5' RACE. Sequencing took place on an Illumina HiSeq 2500. A second roughly 6 to 11 cycle PCR used a sample-barcoded 5' primer and a J-beta primer mix. A unique molecular identifier was introduced onto each TCR beta cDNA molecule by a template-switch 5' adaptor carrying 12 random nucleotides. Each sample yielded at least 2.5 million CDR3-containing paired-end reads. The Mint cDNA synthesis kit, primed by a TRBC-specific oligonucleotide, was used to synthesize first-strand cDNA from all RNA. Following uracil-DNA glycosylase treatment, all cDNA underwent a first 18-cycle PCR with the universal primers M1SS and BC2_uni_R. The original pipeline was this. Normalization of each sample was performed by random selection of 1 million high-quality reads, each carrying a distinct molecular identifier. Reads sharing molecular identifiers were discarded rather than binned into consensus sequences. CDR3 identification, clonotype clustering and error correction used MiTCR with a Q25 quality threshold and the strictest error-elimination algorithm. Lower-bound total TCR beta diversity was estimated with a nonparametric unseen species model using Euler transformation. TCRdb redid the processing of the public reads, applying fastp at Q25 and MiXCR, and retained in-frame beta chains. Entries are consolidated by CDR3 protein sequence, retaining the most common genes and DNA. The authors' filters were not applied to this entry. For this sample there are around 1,000,000 distinct CDR3 sequences; 30% to 40% appear just once. The top ten hold around 13% of the sample.

This clonotype appeared once. It has no known antigen specificity. Qualities for individual bases were not recorded, and no much larger clone is one base off. Overall study results and their limits: Compared with the aged group, the long-lived group had more naive CD4+ T cells, fewer expanded clones and increased TCR diversity, suggesting age selection. As age increased, observed TCR beta diversity per million T cells dropped in a roughly linear way, and a significant reduction was already evident by age about 36. Observed TCR beta diversity correlated strongly with the percentage of naive T cells measured by flow cytometry. Bulk unsorted PBMC profiling prevented conclusive comparison of naive and antigen-experienced compartments. Donor CMV infection status was unknown, potentially confounding age-related changes in expanded clonotypes. Total diversity estimates from one million sequenced T cells were considered lower bounds and underestimates.

Systemically healthy Caucasian individuals from Russia, 39 in total and aged roughly 6 to 90 years, were included as donors. About 9.6 milliliters of peripheral blood were collected from each donor into EDTA-treated Vacutainer tubes. Ficoll-Paque density-gradient centrifugation was used to isolate PBMCs, with at least 6.5 million obtained per sample. Total RNA was extracted from PBMCs with Trizol reagent, with at least 6 micrograms obtained per sample. For every donor, an aliquot of PBMCs went through flow cytometry to measure the percentages of naive CD45RAhigh/CD27high T cells. The junction shows trimming of 2 bases on V and 0 bases on J, plus 10 bases between the germline ends. Taken from the germline V gene (reference sequence), the CDR1 and CDR2 loops are MNHNY and SVGAGI. Its CDR3 holds 15 amino acids, cysteine through phenylalanine. Only the CDR3 region is kept as DNA, spanning 45 bases read in frame from base 1.

The sample comprised blood. The rearranged chain carries TRBV6-6 and TRBJ1-1, with the D gene uncertain. This TCR was recovered from a man younger than 35 in good health. The bases are TGTGCCAGCAGTTACCCAGGTGTTATGAACACTGAAGCTTTCTTT. Its protein is CASSYPGVMNTEAFF.